These T cell receptor beta chains were read from a single sample in a study of T cells expressing NK-cell markers. TCRdb reprocessed the 5' RACE reads, with one entry per CDR3 protein and no DNA. With roughly 280,000 distinct CDR3 sequences in the sample, the ten largest clones hold about 0.4%. The sequenced sample consisted of blood T cells: a sorted CD56 or NKG2C T cell subset, CD4+ or CD8+ T cells, or bulk PBMC T cells (not recorded which). Receptors were obtained from a young man in good health. Both conserved end residues are part of each CDR3.

v_gene	j_gene	CDR3aa
TRBV15	TRBJ2-1	CATSRSSGSVMLNEQFF
TRBV12-3/TRBV12-4	TRBJ1-6	CASRAHYNSPLHF
TRBV6-1	TRBJ2-3	CASSLAGVHTQYF
TRBV5-1	TRBJ2-7	CASSLEGRGRLGEQYF
TRBV7-2	TRBJ2-5	CASSLRWSGETQYF
TRBV30	TRBJ1-5	CAWSDRRAGQPQHF
TRBV3-1	TRBJ2-5	CASSQAAAKTQYF
TRBV5-4	TRBJ1-3	CASSSPGQFGNTIYF
TRBV11-2	TRBJ2-7	CASSSNRGEQYF
TRBV7-2	TRBJ2-2	CASSSTVTSGSTGELFF
TRBV5-4	TRBJ2-6	CASSPTSGSGANVLTF
TRBV19	TRBJ1-1	CASRKNTEAFF
TRBV11-2	TRBJ2-2	CASSLFFAGGTGELFF
TRBV12-3/TRBV12-4	TRBJ2-1	CATRPRREAYNEQFF
TRBV27	TRBJ2-5	CASSLSERETQYF
TRBV4-2	TRBJ2-2	CASSQGTGFSGELFF
TRBV19	TRBJ2-7	CASSIRQSYEQYF
TRBV5-1	TRBJ2-1	CASKEGLEQFF
TRBV12-3/TRBV12-4	TRBJ1-1	CASSLPWTGGGTEAFF
TRBV5-1	TRBJ2-2	CASSLTLASDTGELFF
TRBV12-3/TRBV12-4	TRBJ2-1	CASSPLKLAGGPNNNEQFF
TRBV28	TRBJ2-5	CASSSWMQKQETQYF
TRBV6-2/TRBV6-3	TRBJ2-7	CASTYQREVPYEQYF
TRBV29-1	TRBJ2-3	CSVDRRSTSTDTQYF
TRBV29-1	TRBJ2-5	CSVGGGRARVATQYF
TRBV3-1	TRBJ2-5	CASSLNRRELGETQYF
TRBV7-6	TRBJ2-3	CASSLAPGLAGGGAYF
TRBV6-2/TRBV6-3	TRBJ2-2	CATNRQGANTGELFF
TRBV3-1	TRBJ2-3	CASSIIQGTDTQYF
TRBV24-1	TRBJ2-7	CATRSGTGDDEQYF
TRBV20-1	TRBJ2-2	CSAPHSGRRTGELFF
TRBV10-3	TRBJ2-4	CAISKDGAGEQNIQYF
TRBV7-9	TRBJ2-7	CASSSGTRYEQYF
TRBV7-2	TRBJ2-3	CASSSQGRRDTQYF
TRBV12-3/TRBV12-4	TRBJ2-7	CASSLQDSYEQYF
TRBV2	TRBJ2-7	CASSDLLRATYEQYF